This TCR beta chain was sequenced in a study of T cells in Graves' hyperthyroidism and ophthalmopathy. This clonotype has ten or more counts. Its antigen is not known. V was shortened by 2 bases and J by 0 bases, with 10 bases between the two germline ends. Germline assignment: CDR1 SNHLY and CDR2 FYNNEI. The CDR3 spans 15 residues. Ophthalmopathy patients had moderate-to-severe active disease, CAS ≥3, NOSPECS ≥4, and disease duration under 3 months. Uncontrolled infection, other autoimmune disease, pregnancy or lactation barred patients from enrollment. Using around 10 ml of fresh peripheral blood, PBMCs were prepared. Template material for amplifying TCR beta CDR3 regions consisted of RNA transcripts. Carried out on the TCR CDR3, a first-round RT-PCR used the HTBI primer set. TCRdb re-derived calls from the multiplex PCR reads in MiXCR, one entry per CDR3 protein. This sample has approximately 520,000 distinct CDR3 sequences, with around 24% found just once.

General study results and limits: Most expanded thyroid clonotypes above 0.001 also appeared in blood.

The receptor comes from a woman between 25 and 40 years old with Graves' ophthalmopathy. This chain links TRBV2 with TRBJ1-1; no clear D. The sequenced material came from blood. CDR3 DNA: TGTGCCAGCAGTGAATTGCCGGACTTGAACACTGAAGCTTTCTTT. As protein: CASSELPDLNTEAFF.